This TCR beta chain comes out of a study of healthy donors' naive CD4 and CD8 T cells. Findings and caveats of the study: About an eighth of CD4/CD8 propensity variance appeared explained by V, J and CDR3 charge.

Germline assignment: CDR1 SQVTM and CDR2 ANQGSEA. Trimming removed 5 bases from V and 5 bases from J; junction bases left unmatched: 10. This CDR3 comprises 15 residues. Each TCR library used approximately 500 ng of total RNA and a linear amplification protocol. TCRdb passed the reads through MiXCR, listing each CDR3 protein once. The sample has around 200,000 distinct CDR3 sequences; about 76% are singletons. About this clonotype itself: What it binds is unknown.

This TCR came from a pool of human donors in good health; the sample pools cells from several healthy donors. This rearrangement joins TRBV29-1 to TRBJ1-1; 11 bases are shared with TRBD1. Specimen: naive CD4+ and CD8+ T cells sorted from blood, pooled from several donors. The CDR3, as DNA: TGCAGCGTTTTACGGACAGGGGGCGTTGGAACTGAAGCTTTCTTT. Translation gives CSVLRTGGVGTEAFF.